This record concerns one TCR beta chain sequence. Antigen unknown. The data derive from a study of metastatic and nonmetastatic thyroid tumors. Study-level background: Repertoire data that came from the blood and tumor or nodule tissue of malignant and benign thyroid patients were compared. The study's findings and limits: Within blood and tumor, benign nodules reportedly had significantly lower TCR beta diversity than malignant thyroid tumors did.

The CDR3 has 12 residues. The V end was cut by 1 base, the J end by 8 bases, with 9 bases between. CDR1 DFQATT and CDR2 SNEGSKA come from the germline V gene (reference sequence). Before thyroid surgery, none of the patients had received any treatment. In the original analysis: Construction of a distant-metastasis classifier for papillary thyroid cancer relied on CDR3 differences across clinicopathological groups. TCRdb re-called clones from the PCR reads using MiXCR. The V and J calls reflect TCRdb's pipeline rather than the authors' work. Here the sample spans approximately 19,000 clones, 15% to 19% being singletons.

The clonotype comes from a female donor with papillary thyroid cancer or a benign thyroid nodule (not recorded which). Some clones in this sample may be carry-over from other donors' samples. The chain recombines TRBV20-1 with TRBJ1-5, with D possibly TRBD1 on 5 matching bases. Material for sequencing was blood. CDR3 amino acids: CSARAGWKPQHF. In nucleotides, the CDR3 is TGCAGTGCTAGAGCAGGGTGGAAGCCCCAGCATTTT.